This TCR beta chain was sequenced in a study of CD8+ T cells in alopecia areata (dated by TCRdb to the late 2010s). Background for the entire study: The treated patients took part in an open-label pilot trial in which moderate-to-severe alopecia areata was treated with oral tofacitinib at 5 to 10 mg twice daily. Patients stayed on tofacitinib for 6 to 18 months and then had 6 months of follow-up off drug so that delayed response and recurrence could be assessed. In both human patients and the C3H/HeJ mouse model, the study applied high-throughput TCRbeta sequencing to look at T cell clonal expansion in alopecia areata. Scalp tissue and sorted CD4+ and CD8+ peripheral blood T cells from patchy and totalis/universalis alopecia areata patients and from healthy controls were covered by human TCRbeta sequencing. Tofacitinib-treated patients had biopsies at baseline and at 4 and 24 weeks of treatment, with a later scalp biopsy in several patients. Clonality in the scalp was compared among normal scalp (n=4), patchy alopecia areata scalp (n=8), and alopecia totalis/universalis scalp (n=8). The RNA source kit depended on sample type: the PAXgene miRNA kit for fixed scalp, the miRNeasy kit for PBMCs, and the RNeasy kit for mouse skin. TCRbeta CDR3 regions were amplified by immunoSEQ multiplex PCR using 35 Vbeta forward and 13 Jbeta reverse primers. Here is what the overall study found, with its caveats: Lesional scalp, especially in alopecia totalis/universalis, showed higher clonality and more expanded CD8+ clones than normal scalp, suggesting antigenic drive. Shared TCR sequences between patients were less evident than in mice, which may be partly attributable to HLA diversity in the patient population. Resident alphabeta T cells in normal human skin are also sequenced, complicating scalp TCR repertoire analysis, unlike mouse skin dominated by gammadelta T cells.

The receptor library was made with the immunoSEQ multiplex PCR assay. For TCR sequencing, RNA was extracted from every sample and reverse transcribed into cDNA to serve as template. SuperScript III was used for first-strand cDNA synthesis, primed with a 2:1 mix of oligo-dT and random hexamers. A synthetic immune receptor repertoire was used to measure amplification bias, and any remaining bias was corrected computationally. The paper's data handling went like this. After raw reads were preprocessed to remove errors, the CDR3 was defined following IMGT conventions as running from the conserved cysteine to phenylalanine. Clonality was computed by normalizing Shannon entropy by log2 of the number of productive unique TCRs and subtracting the result from 1. Scalp TCRbeta sequences were cross-referenced with sorted blood CD4 and CD8 repertoires so that the CD4 or CD8 identity of scalp clones could be inferred. Sourced from immuneACCESS, this table was stored by TCRdb with only in-frame sequences that have V and J called. A share of the clones is absent; for the studies checked, an unresolved V gene accounts for under half, and the remainder has no known explanation. V, J and clone size are those of that table, while D and trimming were read from the DNA. This sample is represented by some 170,000 clones; about 67% of them were singletons. Of the sample, roughly 11% falls within the top ten clones.

The CDR3 covers 13 residues, taking in both the cysteine and the phenylalanine. Left in the record is the CDR3 DNA by itself, 39 bases read in frame from the first base. Trimming leaves V shorter by 5 bases and J shorter by 5 bases, with the junction holding 3 bases beyond the gene matches. CDR1 PRHDT and CDR2 FYEKMQ were looked up in the germline V gene (reference sequence). Taken with the paper, the label for time point translates to: baseline before oral tofacitinib. Lesional scalp punch biopsies and peripheral blood were collected from alopecia areata patients. After PBMCs were isolated by density centrifugation and stained for CD3, CD4 and CD8, a FACSAria was used to sort CD4+ and CD8+ T cells. Remarks on this clone: This clone's antigen is unknown. One base away there is no much larger clone; base qualities are not given.

The chain is made from TRBV13 and TRBJ2-7; 10 of the junction bases match TRBD2. Sequenced material: CD8+ T cells sorted from blood, taken at week 0. This clonotype originated in a human donor with alopecia areata. The CDR3 protein: CASSLTSGNEQYF. The nucleotides read TGTGCCAGCAGCCTCACTAGCGGGAACGAGCAGTACTTC.